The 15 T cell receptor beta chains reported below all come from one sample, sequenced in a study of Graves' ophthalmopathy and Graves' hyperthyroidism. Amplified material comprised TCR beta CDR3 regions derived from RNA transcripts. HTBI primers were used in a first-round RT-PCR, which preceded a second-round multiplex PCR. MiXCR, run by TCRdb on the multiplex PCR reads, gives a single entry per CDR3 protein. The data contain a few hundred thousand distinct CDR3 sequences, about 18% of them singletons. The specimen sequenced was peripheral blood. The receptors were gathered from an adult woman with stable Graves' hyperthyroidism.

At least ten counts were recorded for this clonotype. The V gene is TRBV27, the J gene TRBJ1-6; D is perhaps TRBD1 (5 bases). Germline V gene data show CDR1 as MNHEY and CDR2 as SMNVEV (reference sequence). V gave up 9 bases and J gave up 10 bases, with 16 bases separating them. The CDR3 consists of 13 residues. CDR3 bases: TGTGCCAGTCGGACTTCGGAGGGGTCACCCCTCCACTTT. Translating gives CASRTSEGSPLHF.

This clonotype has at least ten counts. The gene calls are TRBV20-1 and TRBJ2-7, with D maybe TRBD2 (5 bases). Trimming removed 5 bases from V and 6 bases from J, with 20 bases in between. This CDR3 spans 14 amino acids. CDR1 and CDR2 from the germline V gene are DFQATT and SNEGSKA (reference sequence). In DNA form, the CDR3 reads TGCAGTGCTCTAGATAGCCGGCTAGCAGGCGAGCAGTACTTC. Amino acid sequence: CSALDSRLAGEQYF.

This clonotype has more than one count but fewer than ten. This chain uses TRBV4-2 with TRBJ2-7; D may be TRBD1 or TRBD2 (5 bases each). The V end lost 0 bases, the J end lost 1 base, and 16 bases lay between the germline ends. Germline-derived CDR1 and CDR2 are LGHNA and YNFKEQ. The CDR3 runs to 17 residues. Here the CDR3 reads CASSQESSGTGSYEQYF. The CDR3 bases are TGTGCCAGCAGCCAAGAATCCTCCGGGACGGGATCCTACGAGCAGTACTTC.

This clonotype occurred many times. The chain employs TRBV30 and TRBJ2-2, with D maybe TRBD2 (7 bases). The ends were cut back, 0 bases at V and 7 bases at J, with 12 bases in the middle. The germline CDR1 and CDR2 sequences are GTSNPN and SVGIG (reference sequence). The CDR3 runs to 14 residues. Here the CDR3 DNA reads TGTGCCTGGAGTGTTGGGGGGGCTAGCGGGGAGCTGTTTTTT. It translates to CAWSVGGASGELFF.

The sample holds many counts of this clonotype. The DNA of the CDR3 is TGCAGCGTTGAAGCGAAGGGGATGAACACTGAAGCTTTCTTT. The encoded protein is CSVEAKGMNTEAFF. V usage is TRBV29-1 and J usage is TRBJ1-1; tentatively, D is TRBD1 (5 bases). The germline V and J ends were trimmed by 1 base and 0 bases, with 9 bases remaining between them. The CDR3 length is 14 residues. Germline V gene data show CDR1 as SQVTM and CDR2 as ANQGSEA.

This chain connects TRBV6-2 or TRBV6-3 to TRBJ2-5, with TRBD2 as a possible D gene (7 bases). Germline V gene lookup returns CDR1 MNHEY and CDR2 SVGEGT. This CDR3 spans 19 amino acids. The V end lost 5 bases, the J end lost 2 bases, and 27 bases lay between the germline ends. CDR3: CASSPIWGGRGHTQETQYF. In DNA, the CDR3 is TGTGCCAGCAGTCCCATCTGGGGGGGGCGCGGTCATACTCAAGAGACCCAGTACTTC.

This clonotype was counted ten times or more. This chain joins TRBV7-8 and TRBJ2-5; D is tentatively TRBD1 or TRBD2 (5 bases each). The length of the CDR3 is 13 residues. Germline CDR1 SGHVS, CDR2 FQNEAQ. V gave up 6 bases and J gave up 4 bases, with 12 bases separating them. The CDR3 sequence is CASRIRGRETQYF. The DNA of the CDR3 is TGTGCCAGCAGGATCCGGGGCAGAGAGACCCAGTACTTC.

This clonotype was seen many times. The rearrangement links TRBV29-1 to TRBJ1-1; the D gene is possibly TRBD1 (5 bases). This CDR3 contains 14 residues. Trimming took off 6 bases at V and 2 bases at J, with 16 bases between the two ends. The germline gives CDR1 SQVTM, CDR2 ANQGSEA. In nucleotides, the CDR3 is TGCAGCGTCATCCCCGGGGCAGGCAACACTGAAGCTTTCTTT. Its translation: CSVIPGAGNTEAFF. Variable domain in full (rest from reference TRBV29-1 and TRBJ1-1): SAVISQKPSRDICQRGTSLTIQCQVDSQVTMMFWYRQQPGQSLTLIATANQGSEATYESGFVIDKFPISRPNLTFSTLTVSNMSPEDSSIYLCSVIPGAGNTEAFFGQGTRLTVV.

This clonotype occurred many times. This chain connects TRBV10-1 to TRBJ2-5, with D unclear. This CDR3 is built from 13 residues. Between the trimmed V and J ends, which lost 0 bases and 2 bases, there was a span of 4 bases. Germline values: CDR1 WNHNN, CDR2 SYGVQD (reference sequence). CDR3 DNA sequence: TGCGCCAGCAGTGAGTCGAAGCAAGAGACCCAGTACTTC. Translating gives CASSESKQETQYF.

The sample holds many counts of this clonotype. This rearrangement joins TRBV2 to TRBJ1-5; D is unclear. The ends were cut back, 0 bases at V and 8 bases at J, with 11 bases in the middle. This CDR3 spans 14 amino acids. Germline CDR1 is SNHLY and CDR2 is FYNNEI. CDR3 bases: TGTGCCAGCAGTGAAGCGCACCCCATAAAGCCCCAGCATTTT. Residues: CASSEAHPIKPQHF.

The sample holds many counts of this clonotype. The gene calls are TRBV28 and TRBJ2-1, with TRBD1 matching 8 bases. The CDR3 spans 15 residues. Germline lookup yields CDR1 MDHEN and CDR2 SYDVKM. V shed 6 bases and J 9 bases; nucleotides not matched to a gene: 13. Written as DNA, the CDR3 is TGTGCCAGCAGACGCAGGGGGCGCGGTTCTGTTGAGCAGTTCTTC. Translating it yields CASRRRGRGSVEQFF. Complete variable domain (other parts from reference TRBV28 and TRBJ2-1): DVKVTQSSRYLVKRTGEKVFLECVQDMDHENMFWYRQDPGLGLRLIYFSYDVKMKEKGDIPEGYSVSREKKERFSLILESASTNQTSMYLCASRRRGRGSVEQFFGPGTRLTVL.

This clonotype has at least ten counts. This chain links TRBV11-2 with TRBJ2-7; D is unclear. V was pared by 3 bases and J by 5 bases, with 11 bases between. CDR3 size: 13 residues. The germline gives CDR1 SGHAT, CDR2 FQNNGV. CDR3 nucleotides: TGTGCCAGCAGCTTGCTCCCTCGGGACGAGCAGTACTTC. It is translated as CASSLLPRDEQYF.

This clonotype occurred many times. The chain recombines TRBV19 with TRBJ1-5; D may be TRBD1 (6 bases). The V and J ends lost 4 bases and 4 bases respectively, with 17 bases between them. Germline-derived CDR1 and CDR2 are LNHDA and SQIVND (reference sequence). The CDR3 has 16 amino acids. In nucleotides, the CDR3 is TGTGCCAGTAGTAAAACGACAGGTTTTTCAAATCAGCCCCAGCATTTT. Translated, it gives CASSKTTGFSNQPQHF.

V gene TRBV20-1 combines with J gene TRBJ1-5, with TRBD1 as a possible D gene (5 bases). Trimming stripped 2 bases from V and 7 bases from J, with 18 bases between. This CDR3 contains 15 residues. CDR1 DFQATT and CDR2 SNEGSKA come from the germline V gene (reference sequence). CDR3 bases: TGCAGTGCTAGACCCCCGGGTAGGGGAGGACAGCCCCAGCATTTT. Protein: CSARPPGRGGQPQHF.

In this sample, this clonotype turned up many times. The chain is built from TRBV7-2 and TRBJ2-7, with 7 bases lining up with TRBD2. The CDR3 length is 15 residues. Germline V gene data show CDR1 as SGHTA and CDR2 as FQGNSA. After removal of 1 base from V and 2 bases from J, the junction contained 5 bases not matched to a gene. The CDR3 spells CASSLGREVTYEQYF. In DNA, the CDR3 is TGTGCCAGCAGCTTAGGCCGGGAGGTAACCTACGAGCAGTACTTC.